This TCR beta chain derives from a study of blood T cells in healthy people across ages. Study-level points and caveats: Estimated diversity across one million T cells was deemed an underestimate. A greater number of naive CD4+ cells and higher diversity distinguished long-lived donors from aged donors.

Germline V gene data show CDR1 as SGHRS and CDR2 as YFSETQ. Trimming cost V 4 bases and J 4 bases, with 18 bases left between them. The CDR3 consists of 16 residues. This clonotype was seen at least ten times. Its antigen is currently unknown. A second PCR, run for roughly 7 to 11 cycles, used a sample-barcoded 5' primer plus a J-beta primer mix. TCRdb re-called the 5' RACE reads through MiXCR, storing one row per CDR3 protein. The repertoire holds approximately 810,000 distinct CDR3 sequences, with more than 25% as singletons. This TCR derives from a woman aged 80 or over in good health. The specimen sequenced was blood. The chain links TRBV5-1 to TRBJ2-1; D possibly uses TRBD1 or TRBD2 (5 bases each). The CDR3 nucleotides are TGCGCCAGCAGCCCCCAAGCCGGGACCCCATACAATGAGCAGTTCTTC. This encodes CASSPQAGTPYNEQFF. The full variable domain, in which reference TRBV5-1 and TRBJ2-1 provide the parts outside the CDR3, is KAGVTQTPRYLIKTRGQQVTLSCSPISGHRSVSWYQQTPGQGLQFLFEYFSETQRNKGNFPGRFSGRQFSNSRSEMNVSTLELGDSALYLCASSPQAGTPYNEQFFGPGTRLTVL.